Included here is one TCR beta chain sequence, with context. Its antigen is not identified. The CDR3 is cut off 3 residues early in the read; its end comes from the germline J gene. These data are taken from a study of T cells in women clearing cervical HPV infection. CDR1 and CDR2 from the germline V gene are SEHNR and FQNEAQ (reference sequence). After removal of 6 bases from V and 8 bases from J, the junction contained 3 bases not matched to a gene. The CDR3 has 12 residues. Notes on the study in general: CIN3+ cases had significantly higher TCR richness than controls; evenness did not differ. Associations may precede or follow infection; HPV-specific or memory T cells were not isolated.

Profiling relied on immunoSEQ multiplex PCR, and the TCRdb table lists in-frame clones only, not all of them. Its table lists about 20,000 clones. The chain uses TRBV7-9 and TRBJ1-4; 7 bases map to TRBD1. Sequenced input: blood buffy coat. The TCR comes from a woman aged 18 to 75 with a cervical HPV16 infection that either progressed to CIN3+ or cleared (not recorded which). CDR3 bases read: TGTGCCAGCAGGACAGGGAACGAAAAA. It yields the protein CASRTGNEK. The full CDR3 reads CASRTGNEKLFF.